The TCR beta chain described here comes from a study of shared clonotypes between healthy human individuals. Study in general: Those who served as donors were a couple of women and three men between the ages of 18 and 49. Three CD4 naive, three CD4 memory, two CD8 naive and one CD8 memory plate were used per donor.

Data came from immunoSEQ multiplex PCR; TCRdb stores just in-frame clones and leaves some out. The data contain fewer than 2.5 million clones, approximately 94% of them singletons. Findings and limits, study-wide: The study drew on few donors, limiting represented genetic and exposure-history diversity.

Germline loops: CDR1 MDHEN, CDR2 SYDVKM. The CDR3 is made up of 15 amino acids. Deletions cut 7 bases from V and 3 bases from J, with 19 bases between. Comments on this clone: Its antigen is as yet unknown.

The sequence derives from a man aged 18 to 35 in good health. Some clones in this sample may be carry-over from other donors' samples. The sample taken for sequencing was naive CD4+ T cells from PBMCs. The subset is: CD45RA+ positively selected. The rearrangement joins TRBV28 to TRBJ2-7; tentative D call: TRBD2 (5 bases). This chain's CDR3 is CASIPTGGRIYEQYF. For the CDR3, the DNA is TGTGCCAGCATTCCCACCGGAGGCCGTATCTACGAGCAGTACTTC.